Included here is one T cell receptor (beta chain) sequence, with context. Under the authors' procedure: Reference gene primer amplification gave estimated nucleated cell counts. Generated by immunoSEQ multiplex PCR, the TCRdb table keeps only in-frame clones and is missing some. The DNA was the basis for D and trimming; V, J and clone size are from that table. The table shows a few hundred thousand clones, with around 84% occurring only once. This sample is drawn from a study of blood T cell repertoires in COVID-19. Across the whole study: Acute and convalescent COVID-19 samples came from the United States, Italy and Spain. Sample material is recorded as cDNA or gDNA derived from T cells, B-cell-depleted T cells, or PBMCs.

Trimming removed 3 bases at V and 6 bases at J, with 11 bases between. Germline assignment: CDR1 SNHLY and CDR2 FYNNEI. The CDR3 consists of 13 residues. Material for sequencing was peripheral blood. The clonotype comes from a human donor in a cohort sampled during active COVID-19. J is TRBJ1-2 and V is TRBV2; D is undetermined. The CDR3 is CASSDKAQDGYTF. The DNA of the CDR3 is TGTGCCAGCAGTGATAAGGCCCAGGATGGCTACACCTTC.